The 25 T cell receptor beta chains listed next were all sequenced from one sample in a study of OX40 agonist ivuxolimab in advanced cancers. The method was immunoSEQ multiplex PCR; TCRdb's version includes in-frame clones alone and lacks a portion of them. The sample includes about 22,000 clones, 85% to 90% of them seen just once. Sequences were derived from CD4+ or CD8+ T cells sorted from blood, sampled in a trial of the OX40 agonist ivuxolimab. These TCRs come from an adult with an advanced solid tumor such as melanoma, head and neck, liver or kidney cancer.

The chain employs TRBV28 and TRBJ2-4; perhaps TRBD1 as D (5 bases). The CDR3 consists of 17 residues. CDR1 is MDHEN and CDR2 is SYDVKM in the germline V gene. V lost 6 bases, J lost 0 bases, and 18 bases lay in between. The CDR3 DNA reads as TGTGCCAGCAGCCCTATTGGGGCAGACATAGCCAAAAACATTCAGTACTTC. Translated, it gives CASSPIGADIAKNIQYF.

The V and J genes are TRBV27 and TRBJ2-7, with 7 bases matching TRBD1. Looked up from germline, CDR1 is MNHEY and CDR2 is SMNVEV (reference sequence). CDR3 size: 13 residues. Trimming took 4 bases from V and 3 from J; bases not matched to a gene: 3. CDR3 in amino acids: CASSSGQVYEQYF. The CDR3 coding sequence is TGTGCCAGCAGTTCAGGACAGGTCTACGAGCAGTACTTC.

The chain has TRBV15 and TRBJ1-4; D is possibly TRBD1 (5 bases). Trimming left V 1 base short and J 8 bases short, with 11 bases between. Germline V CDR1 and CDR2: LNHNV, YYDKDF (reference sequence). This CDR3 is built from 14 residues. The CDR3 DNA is TGTGCCACCAGCAGAGGCAGGGAGTTGGAAAAACTGTTTTTT. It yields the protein CATSRGRELEKLFF.

Here the CDR3 DNA reads TGTGCCAGCAGCTTAGACAGTAACTATGGCTACACCTTC. As protein: CASSLDSNYGYTF. V and J are TRBV7-8 and TRBJ1-2; D is unclear. Germline CDR1 SGHVS, CDR2 FQNEAQ. This CDR3 comprises 13 residues. Trimming pared 1 base from V and 1 base from J, leaving 4 bases between.

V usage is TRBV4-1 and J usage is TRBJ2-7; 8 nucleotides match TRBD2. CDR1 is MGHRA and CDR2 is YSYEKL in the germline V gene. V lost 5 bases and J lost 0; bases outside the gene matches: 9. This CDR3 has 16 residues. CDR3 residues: CASSSMPLAGSYEQYF. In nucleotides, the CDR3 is TGCGCCAGCAGCTCAATGCCGCTAGCGGGCTCCTACGAGCAGTACTTC.

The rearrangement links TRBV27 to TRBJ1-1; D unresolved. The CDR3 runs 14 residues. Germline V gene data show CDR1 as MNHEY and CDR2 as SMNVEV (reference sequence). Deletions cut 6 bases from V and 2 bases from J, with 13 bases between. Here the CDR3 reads CASRERWLNTEAFF. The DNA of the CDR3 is TGTGCCAGCAGAGAGAGGTGGTTAAACACTGAAGCTTTCTTT.

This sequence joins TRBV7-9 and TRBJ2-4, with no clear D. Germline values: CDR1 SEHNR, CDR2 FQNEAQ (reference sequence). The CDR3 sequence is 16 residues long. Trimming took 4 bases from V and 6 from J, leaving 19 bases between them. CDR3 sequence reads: CASSSIDGTEANIQYF. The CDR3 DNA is TGTGCCAGCAGCTCCATCGACGGCACAGAGGCAAACATTCAGTACTTC.

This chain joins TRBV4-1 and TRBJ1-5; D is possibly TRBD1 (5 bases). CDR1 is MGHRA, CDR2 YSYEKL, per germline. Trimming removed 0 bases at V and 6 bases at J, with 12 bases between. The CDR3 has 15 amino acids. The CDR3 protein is CASSQDPLGVQPQHF. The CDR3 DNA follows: TGCGCCAGCAGCCAAGATCCTCTGGGGGTTCAGCCCCAGCATTTT.

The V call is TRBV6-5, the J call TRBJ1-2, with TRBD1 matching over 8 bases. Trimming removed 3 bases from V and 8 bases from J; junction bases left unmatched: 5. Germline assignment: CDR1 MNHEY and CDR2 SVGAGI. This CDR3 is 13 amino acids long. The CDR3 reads CASSYKQGVGYTF. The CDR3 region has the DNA TGTGCCAGCAGTTATAAACAGGGGGTAGGCTACACCTTC.

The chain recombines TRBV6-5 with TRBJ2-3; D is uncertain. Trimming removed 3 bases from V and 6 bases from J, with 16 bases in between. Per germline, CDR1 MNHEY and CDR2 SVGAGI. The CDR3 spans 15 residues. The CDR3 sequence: CASSYSDGPQDTQYF. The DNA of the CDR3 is TGTGCCAGCAGTTATTCTGACGGACCACAGGATACGCAGTATTTT.

The CDR3 here is CASSEMREANYGYTF. CDR3 in DNA: TGTGCCAGCAGTGAAATGCGGGAAGCTAACTATGGCTACACCTTC. The chain is built from TRBV2 and TRBJ1-2; D remains ambiguous. V was clipped by 2 bases and J by 0 bases, with 10 bases between them. The CDR3 runs to 15 residues. Looked up from germline, CDR1 is SNHLY and CDR2 is FYNNEI.

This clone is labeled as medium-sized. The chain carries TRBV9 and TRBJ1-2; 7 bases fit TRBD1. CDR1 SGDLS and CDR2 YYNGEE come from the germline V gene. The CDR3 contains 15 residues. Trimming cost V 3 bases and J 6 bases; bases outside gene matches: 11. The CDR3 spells CASSDRDSLNDGYTF. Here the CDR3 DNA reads TGTGCCAGCAGCGACCGGGACAGCCTTAATGATGGCTACACCTTC.

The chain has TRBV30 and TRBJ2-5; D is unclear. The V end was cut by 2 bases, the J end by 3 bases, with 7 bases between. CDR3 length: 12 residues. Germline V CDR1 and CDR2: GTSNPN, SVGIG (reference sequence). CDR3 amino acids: CAWSSQKETQYF. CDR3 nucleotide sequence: TGTGCCTGGAGTAGCCAGAAAGAGACCCAGTACTTC.

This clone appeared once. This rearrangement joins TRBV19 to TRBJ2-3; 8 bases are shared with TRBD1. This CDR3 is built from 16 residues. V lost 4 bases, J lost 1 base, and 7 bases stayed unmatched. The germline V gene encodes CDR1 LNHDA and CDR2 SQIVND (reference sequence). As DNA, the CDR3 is TGTGCCAGTAGTACCGGGTGGGGACAGGGCACAGATACGCAGTATTTT. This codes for CASSTGWGQGTDTQYF.

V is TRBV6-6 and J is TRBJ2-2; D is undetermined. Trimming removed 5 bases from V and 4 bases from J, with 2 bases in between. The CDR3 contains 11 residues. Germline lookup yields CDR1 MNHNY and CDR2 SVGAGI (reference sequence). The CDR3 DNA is TGTGCCAGCAGTGCCACCGGGGAGCTGTTTTTT. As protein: CASSATGELFF.

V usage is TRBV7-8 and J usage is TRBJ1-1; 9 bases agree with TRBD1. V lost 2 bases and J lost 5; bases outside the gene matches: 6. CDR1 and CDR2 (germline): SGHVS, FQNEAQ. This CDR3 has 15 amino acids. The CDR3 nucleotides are TGTGCCAGCAGCTTAAAAGGACAGGGGAGGACTGAAGCTTTCTTT. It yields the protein CASSLKGQGRTEAFF.

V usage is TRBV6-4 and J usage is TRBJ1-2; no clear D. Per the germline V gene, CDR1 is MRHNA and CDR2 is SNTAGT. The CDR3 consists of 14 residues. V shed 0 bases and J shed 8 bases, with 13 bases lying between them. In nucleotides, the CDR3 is TGTGCCAGCAGTGACTCTGACGGTGGCGCGGGCTACACCTTC. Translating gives CASSDSDGGAGYTF.

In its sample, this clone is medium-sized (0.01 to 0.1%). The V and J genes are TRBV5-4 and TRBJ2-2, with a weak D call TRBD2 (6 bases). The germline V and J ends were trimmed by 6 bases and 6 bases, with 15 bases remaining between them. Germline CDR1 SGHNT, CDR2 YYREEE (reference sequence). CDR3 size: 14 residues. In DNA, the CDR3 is TGTGCCAGCACCTGGGGCGGGATCGCCGGGGAGCTGTTTTTT. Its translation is CASTWGGIAGELFF.

The CDR3: CASSRTSSGNTIYF. CDR3 nucleotides: TGTGCCAGCAGTCGTACGTCCTCTGGAAACACCATATATTTT. V gene TRBV6-4 combines with J gene TRBJ1-3, with unresolved D. CDR3 length: 14 amino acids. With 5 bases removed from V and 0 bases from J, the gap between germline ends came to 8 bases. CDR1 is MRHNA, CDR2 SNTAGT, per germline.

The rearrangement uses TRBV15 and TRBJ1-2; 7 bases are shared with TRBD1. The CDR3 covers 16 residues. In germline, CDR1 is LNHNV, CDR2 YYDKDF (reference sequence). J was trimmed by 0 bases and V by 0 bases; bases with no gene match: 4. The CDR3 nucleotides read TGTGCCACCAGCAGAGACCTGACAGGGACTAACTATGGCTACACCTTC. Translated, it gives CATSRDLTGTNYGYTF.

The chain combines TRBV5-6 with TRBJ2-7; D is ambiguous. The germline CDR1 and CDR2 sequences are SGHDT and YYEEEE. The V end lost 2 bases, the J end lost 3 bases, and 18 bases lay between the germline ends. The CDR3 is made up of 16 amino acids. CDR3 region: CASSLLSRFLYYEQYF. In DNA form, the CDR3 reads TGTGCCAGCAGCTTACTTTCTCGGTTCCTATACTACGAGCAGTACTTC.

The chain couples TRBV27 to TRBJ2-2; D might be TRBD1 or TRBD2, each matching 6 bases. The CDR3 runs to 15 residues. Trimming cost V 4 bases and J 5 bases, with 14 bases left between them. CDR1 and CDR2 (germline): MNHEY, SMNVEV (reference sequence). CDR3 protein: CASSSGEVGTGELFF. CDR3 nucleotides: TGTGCCAGCAGTTCAGGGGAGGTGGGGACCGGGGAGCTGTTTTTT.

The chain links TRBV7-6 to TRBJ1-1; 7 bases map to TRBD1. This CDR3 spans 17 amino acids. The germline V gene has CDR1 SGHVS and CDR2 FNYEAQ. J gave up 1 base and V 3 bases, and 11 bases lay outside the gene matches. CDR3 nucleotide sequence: TGTGCCAGCAGCTTCCCGGCGGAGGGGGCACAGAACACTGAAGCTTTCTTT. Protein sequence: CASSFPAEGAQNTEAFF.

This CDR3 reads CASSPVGNEQFF. The CDR3 coding sequence is TGTGCCAGCAGCCCCGTCGGGAATGAGCAGTTCTTC. The rearrangement uses TRBV7-9 and TRBJ2-1; D unresolved. Trimming removed 5 bases from V and 7 bases from J, with 9 bases in between. The CDR3 extends over 12 amino acids. The germline CDR1 and CDR2 sequences are SEHNR and FQNEAQ (reference sequence).

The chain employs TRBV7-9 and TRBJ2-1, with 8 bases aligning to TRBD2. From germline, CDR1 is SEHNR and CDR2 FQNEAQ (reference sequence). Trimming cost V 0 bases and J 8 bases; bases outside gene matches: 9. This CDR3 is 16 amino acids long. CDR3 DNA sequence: TGTGCCAGCAGCTTAGCCGGAGCGGGAGTGAATGATGAGCAGTTCTTC. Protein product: CASSLAGAGVNDEQFF.